This T cell receptor (beta chain) derives from a study of blood T cell repertoires in COVID-19. Study at large: Acute and convalescent COVID-19 specimens originated in the United States, Italy and Spain. PBMCs, B-cell-depleted T cells, or T cells provided the cDNA or gDNA that made up the material.

CDR3 size: 14 residues. In germline, CDR1 is MNHEY, CDR2 SMNVEV (reference sequence). V shed 6 bases and J shed 7 bases, with 15 bases lying between them. Seattle participants joined during active infection and were tracked over time. Original processing methods: Counts of nucleated cells, estimated from reference gene primer amplification, were obtained. Data came from immunoSEQ multiplex PCR; TCRdb stores just in-frame clones and leaves some out. From that table come the V and J calls and clone size; the DNA was used to work out D and trimming. Of a few hundred thousand clones in the sample, 80% to 95% were seen once.

The chain is built from TRBV27 and TRBJ1-4; D uncertain. Sequencing input: peripheral blood. The clonotype originates from a woman aged 25-40 years with COVID-19, enrolled during active disease. CDR3 sequence (DNA): TGTGCCAGCAGCCACCGGACTTTGTCTGAAAAACTGTTTTTT. It codes for CASSHRTLSEKLFF.